Below are 25 T cell receptor beta chains sequenced from a single sample in a study of tumor and adjacent non-tumor tissue in lung cancer (dated by TCRdb to 2017 to 2018). Bulk unsorted tissue served as the source for RNA extraction, and RNA quality was assessed using a NanoDrop ND-1000 and an Agilent 2100. Receptors were amplified or captured by multiplex PCR. The instrument was an Illumina HiSeq 2500. TCRbeta libraries were built by three rounds of nested PCR using primers (Table S4), following protocols modified from ARM-PCR. TCRdb redid the processing of the public reads, applying fastp at Q25 and MiXCR, and retained in-frame beta chains. Each entry is one CDR3 protein sequence, shown with its most common DNA and genes. This sample is represented by some 99,000 distinct CDR3 sequences; roughly 75% of them were singletons. Around 37% of the sample is in the top ten clones. The sequenced material came from lung tumor tissue. These receptors were collected from a woman aged 55-75 years with non-small cell lung cancer.

This clonotype was seen a few times. The rearrangement joins TRBV28 to TRBJ1-5; 8 nucleotides agree with TRBD1. Germline CDR1 reads MDHEN; CDR2 reads SYDVKM. This CDR3 is built from 14 residues. J lost 6 bases, V lost 9 bases, and 10 bases had no gene match. CDR3 region: CASLRPGGCQPQHF. The CDR3 DNA follows: TGTGCCAGTCTCCGTCCAGGGGGCTGTCAGCCCCAGCATTTT.

Concerning this clonotype: Compared with germline, one end of the junction differs, possibly owing to a read error. The chain joins TRBV11-3 to TRBJ1-2, with 9 bases lining up with TRBD1. Germline values: CDR1 SGHNT, CDR2 YENEEA. The CDR3 covers 15 residues. The CDR3 DNA reads TGTTCCAGCAGCCCAGACTCGACAGGGGGAGATGGCTACACCTTC. This encodes CSSSPDSTGGDGYTF.

Turning to this clonotype: Germline is not matched at one junction end, which may reflect a read error. J is TRBJ1-1 and V is TRBV11-2, with 12 bases aligning to TRBD1. Germline CDR1 reads SGHAT; CDR2 reads FQNNGV. The CDR3 extends over 16 amino acids. CDR3: CVSSIGTGGLNTEAFF. DNA of the CDR3: TGTGTCAGCAGCATTGGGACAGGGGGCCTGAACACAGAGGCTTTCTTT.

Concerning this clonotype itself: Germline is not matched at one junction end, which may reflect a read error. The CDR3 here is CASSFSGRIVSYNEHLF. The CDR3, as DNA: TGTGCCAGCAGTTTTAGCGGGAGAATTGTATCCTACAATGAGCACCTCTTC. The chain is built from TRBV6-2 or TRBV6-3 and TRBJ2-1; 9 bases match TRBD2. The germline gives CDR1 MNHEY, CDR2 SVGEGT. The CDR3 is 17 amino acids.

About this clonotype itself: At one end, the junction sequence differs from germline, possibly due to a read error. The chain has TRBV11-3 and TRBJ2-2, with TRBD1 matching over 7 bases. The CDR3 has 15 amino acids. Germline V gene lookup returns CDR1 SGHNT and CDR2 YENEEA. For the CDR3, the DNA is TGTGCCAGCAGCCCGACAGGGTGCCGGACCGTGGAGCTGTTTTTC. This translates into CASSPTGCRTVELFF. Based on the CDR3 plus reference TRBV11-3 and TRBJ2-2, the full variable domain is EAGVVQSPRYKIIEKKQPVAFWCNPISGHNTLYWYLQNLGQGPELLIRYENEEAVDDSQLPKDRFSAERLKGVDSTLKIQPAELGDSAVYLCASSPTGCRTVELFFGEGSRLTVL.

This clonotype has just one count. A much larger clone is a single base away; this may be a read error. The rearrangement links TRBV14 to TRBJ2-5; D may correspond to TRBD1 or TRBD2 (5 bases each). V dropped 3 bases and J dropped 9 bases, with 17 bases sitting between them. Germline loops: CDR1 SGHDN, CDR2 FVKESK. The CDR3 loop spans 14 amino acids. The CDR3 region has the DNA TGTGCCAGCAGCCAGTGGGAAGGGACGGAGTCCCAGTACTTC. It is translated as CASSQWEGTESQYF.

Concerning this clonotype: The CDR3 carries no conserved terminal phenylalanine or tryptophan, so it likely arises from a read error. CDR3 sequence: CDSNPRLAGESTGELFL. As DNA, the CDR3 is TGTGACAGCAACCCGCGACTAGCGGGAGAATCCACCGGGGAGCTGTTTTTA. The gene calls are TRBV11-1 and TRBJ2-2, with TRBD2 identical over 12 bases. CDR3 size: 17 residues. Germline V gene data show CDR1 as SGHAT and CDR2 as FQDESV (reference sequence).

The CDR3 protein is CSASTNGTYEQYF. In DNA, the CDR3 is TGCAGTGCTAGTACTAACGGGACCTACGAGCAGTACTTC. The genes are TRBV20-1 and TRBJ2-7, with D tentatively TRBD2 (5 bases). The V end was cut by 3 bases, the J end by 2 bases, with 11 bases between. The germline V gene encodes CDR1 DFQATT and CDR2 SNEGSKA (reference sequence). The CDR3 extends over 13 amino acids.

Remarks on this clonotype: Being one base from a much bigger clone, this may be a read error. The chain links TRBV4-3 to TRBJ1-3; unclear D gene. V was cut by 4 bases and J by 2 bases, with 12 bases left in between. Germline CDR1 reads LGHNA; CDR2 reads YSLEER. The CDR3 contains 15 residues. This CDR3 reads CASSRTPLTGNTIYF. Here the CDR3 DNA reads TGCGCCAGCAGCCGAACCCCGTTGACTGGAAACACCATATATTTT.

The V call is TRBV20-1, the J call TRBJ1-2; D is unclear. The V and J ends lost 4 bases and 10 bases respectively, with 16 bases between them. Looked up from germline, CDR1 is DFQATT and CDR2 is SNEGSKA (reference sequence). The CDR3 length is 12 residues. In DNA, the CDR3 is TGCAGTGCTACGAGGAGGGTGGATGCCTACACCTTC. It encodes CSATRRVDAYTF.

A word on this clonotype: A much larger clone is a single base away; this may be a read error. J is TRBJ2-1 and V is TRBV20-1; D might be TRBD1 or TRBD2, each matching 6 bases. V was clipped by 3 bases and J by 9 bases, with 9 bases between them. This CDR3 comprises 11 residues. Looked up from germline, CDR1 is DFQATT and CDR2 is SNEGSKA (reference sequence). The CDR3 coding sequence is TGCAGTGCTAGCGAGGGGGGTGAGCAGTTCTTC. Encoded protein: CSASEGGEQFF.

J is TRBJ2-3 and V is TRBV29-1, with D possibly being TRBD1 or TRBD2 (5 bases each). In germline, CDR1 is SQVTM, CDR2 ANQGSEA. V was shortened by 1 base and J by 2 bases, with 7 bases between the two germline ends. The CDR3 is 13 residues long. The DNA of the CDR3 is TGCAGCGTTGAAGGGGGGTACACAGATACGCAGTATTTT. Its protein product is CSVEGGYTDTQYF.

Remarks on this clonotype: This sequence may be a read error, since a much larger clone differs from it by one base. The chain is built from TRBV7-8 and TRBJ2-5, with 7 bases fitting TRBD1. CDR3 size: 15 residues. Germline assignment: CDR1 SGHVS and CDR2 FQNEAQ. This CDR3 reads CANSYPTGWQETQYF. In DNA, the CDR3 is TGTGCCAACAGCTATCCGACAGGGTGGCAAGAGACCCAGTACTTC.

The chain is built from TRBV6-6 and TRBJ2-2; D unclear. The CDR3 sequence is 13 residues long. V was clipped by 7 bases and J by 0 bases, with 6 bases between them. In germline, CDR1 is MNHNY, CDR2 SVGAGI (reference sequence). The CDR3 here is CASIKPNTGELFF. CDR3 DNA: TGTGCCAGCATTAAGCCGAACACCGGGGAGCTGTTTTTT.

A word on this clonotype: A read error may account for a junction end that differs from germline. The rearrangement joins TRBV20-1 to TRBJ1-1; the match to TRBD1 covers 8 bases. Germline V gene lookup returns CDR1 DFQATT and CDR2 SNEGSKA (reference sequence). This CDR3 comprises 16 residues. CDR3 amino acids: CSVRSQGASMNTEAFF. CDR3 coding DNA: TGCAGTGTTAGAAGCCAGGGGGCCTCAATGAACACTGAAGCTTTCTTT.

Notes on this clonotype: A much larger clone lies one base from this, so it may be a read error. This chain uses TRBV5-4 with TRBJ2-3, with TRBD2 matching 7 bases. Germline V gene lookup returns CDR1 SGHNT and CDR2 YYREEE (reference sequence). The CDR3 sequence is 17 residues long. CDR3 in amino acids: CTSSCMWAGDCTDTQYF. CDR3 bases: TGTACCAGCAGCTGTATGTGGGCGGGGGATTGCACAGATACGCAGTATTTT.

In the case of this clonotype: This may stem from a read error, because a much larger clone lies one nucleotide away. J is TRBJ1-5 and V is TRBV6-2 or TRBV6-3, with D possibly being TRBD1 (6 bases). CDR1 is MNHEY, CDR2 SVGEGT, per germline. The CDR3 extends over 12 amino acids. CDR3 bases: TGTGCCAGCAGCCAGGGGTATCAGCCCCTGCATTTT. Encoded protein: CASSQGYQPLHF.

Of note for this clonotype: A read error is likely, as this CDR3 ends without the conserved phenylalanine or tryptophan. CDR3 protein: CSAQLDDGEPQHY. In nucleotides, the CDR3 is TGCAGTGCTCAGCTCGATGACGGTGAGCCCCAGCATTAT. V is TRBV20-1 and J is TRBJ1-5, with no clear D. The CDR3 runs 13 residues. V dropped 5 bases and J dropped 8 bases, with 16 bases sitting between them. Germline V CDR1 and CDR2: DFQATT, SNEGSKA (reference sequence).

Regarding this clonotype: Mismatch with germline at one junction end may stem from a read error. The V call is TRBV11-2, the J call TRBJ2-2, with D maybe TRBD1 (8 bases). This CDR3 has 11 amino acids. CDR1 is SGHAT and CDR2 is FQNNGV in the germline V gene. The DNA of the CDR3 is TGTGCTAGCAGCACAGGGGGGGGGCTGTTTTTT. Translated, it gives CASSTGGGLFF.

By proportion, this clonotype is large. The chain has TRBV20-1 and TRBJ2-5; D is ambiguous. The CDR3 totals 14 residues. Trimming left V 6 bases short and J 5 bases short, with 19 bases between. Germline V gene sequence: CDR1 DFQATT, CDR2 SNEGSKA (reference sequence). The CDR3 is CSALKMGSLETQYF. Written as DNA, the CDR3 is TGCAGTGCCCTAAAGATGGGATCTTTGGAGACCCAGTACTTC.

Turning to this clonotype: The conserved phenylalanine or tryptophan is not found at the CDR3 terminus, so this likely reflects a read error. The limits of the CDR3 on the DNA are not certain, so only TCRdb's listed CDR3 is given. This chain joins TRBV6-2 or TRBV6-3 and TRBJ2-7; the DNA was not used to check the table's D call, TRBD2. The CDR3 region is 19 residues in length, termini included. The germline gives CDR1 MNHEY, CDR2 SVGEGT. CDR3 sequence: CASIYICIAGGFLSYEQYS.

This clonotype appeared many times. The genes are TRBV10-3 and TRBJ1-1; 9 nucleotides agree with TRBD1. Germline V gene sequence: CDR1 ENHRY, CDR2 SYGVKD. CDR3 length equals 15 residues. J gave up 5 bases and V 6 bases, and 10 bases lay outside the gene matches. The CDR3 DNA reads as TGTGCCATCAGCCAAGAGGACAGGGGTAAGACTGAAGCTTTCTTT. Its protein is CAISQEDRGKTEAFF.

As for this clonotype: The junction departs from germline at one end; a sequencing error may be responsible. The gene calls are TRBV20-1 and TRBJ1-1, with 7 bases that match TRBD1. This CDR3 has 14 residues. Germline V lookup: CDR1 DFQATT, CDR2 SNEGSKA (reference sequence). The CDR3 sequence is CSAVSGTANTETYF. CDR3 nucleotides: TGCAGTGCCGTCTCGGGGACAGCGAACACTGAAACTTACTTT.

The CDR3 DNA is TGTGCCAGCAGCTTGTCAGGGGGGAGCACAGATACGCAGTATTTT. It encodes CASSLSGGSTDTQYF. The chain links TRBV5-4 to TRBJ2-3; maybe TRBD1 (7 bases). Deletions cut 1 base from V and 0 bases from J, with 9 bases between. In germline, CDR1 is SGHNT, CDR2 YYREEE (reference sequence). The CDR3 sequence is 15 residues long.

This chain joins TRBV6-5 and TRBJ2-3, with 7 positions matching TRBD2. Germline V gene sequence: CDR1 MNHEY, CDR2 SVGAGI. This CDR3 comprises 16 residues. V dropped 9 bases and J dropped 4; count of bases not matched to a gene: 16. CDR3 region: CASRMLRTSSSDTQYF. CDR3 DNA sequence: TGTGCCAGTAGAATGCTGCGGACTAGTAGCTCAGATACGCAGTATTTT.